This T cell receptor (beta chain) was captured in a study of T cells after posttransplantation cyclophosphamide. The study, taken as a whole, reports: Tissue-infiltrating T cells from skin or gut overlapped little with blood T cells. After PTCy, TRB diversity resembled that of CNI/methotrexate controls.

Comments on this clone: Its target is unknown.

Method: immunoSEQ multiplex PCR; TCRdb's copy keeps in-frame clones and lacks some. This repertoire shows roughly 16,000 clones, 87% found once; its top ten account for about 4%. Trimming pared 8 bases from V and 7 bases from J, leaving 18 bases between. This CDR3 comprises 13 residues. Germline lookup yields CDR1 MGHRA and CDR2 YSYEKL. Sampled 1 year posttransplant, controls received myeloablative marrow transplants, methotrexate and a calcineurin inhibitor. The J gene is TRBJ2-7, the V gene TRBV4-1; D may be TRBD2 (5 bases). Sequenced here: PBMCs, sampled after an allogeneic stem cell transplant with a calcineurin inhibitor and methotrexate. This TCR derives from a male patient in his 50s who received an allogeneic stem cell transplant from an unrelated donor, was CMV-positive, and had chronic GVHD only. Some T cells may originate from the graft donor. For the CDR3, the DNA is TGCGCCAGCTCCTCGGACTCCGGGGAGGAGCAGTACTTC. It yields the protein CASSSDSGEEQYF.